The clone carrying this T cell receptor (beta chain) has at least ten counts. What it binds is not known. J gave up 3 bases and V 4 bases, and 10 bases lay outside the gene matches. CDR1 is SGHDT, CDR2 YYEEEE, per germline. The CDR3 covers 16 residues. The entry originates in a study of CD8 T cells in ankylosing spondylitis. TCRdb analysed the 5' RACE reads with MiXCR anew, one entry per CDR3 protein. The sample consists of around 75,000 distinct CDR3 sequences, 5.3% of them appearing once. The study, taken as a whole, reports: Seemingly distinctive of ankylosing spondylitis blood was a TCR beta motif formed by eight highly homologous variants.

This sequence was found in a male donor with ankylosing spondylitis or in good health (not recorded which). The sample consisted of blood, either unsorted or a sorted T cell fraction (not recorded which). This rearrangement joins TRBV5-6 to TRBJ2-5; the match to TRBD1 covers 9 bases. In nucleotides, the CDR3 is TGTGCCAGCAGCCAGGAGCGGACAGGGGAGGAAGAGACCCAGTACTTC. Residues: CASSQERTGEEETQYF. Drawing the rest from reference TRBV5-6 and TRBJ2-5, the complete variable domain is DAGVTQSPTHLIKTRGQQVTLRCSPKSGHDTVSWYQQALGQGPQFIFQYYEEEERQRGNFPDRFSGHQFPNYSSELNVNALLLGDSALYLCASSQERTGEEETQYFGPGTRLLVL.